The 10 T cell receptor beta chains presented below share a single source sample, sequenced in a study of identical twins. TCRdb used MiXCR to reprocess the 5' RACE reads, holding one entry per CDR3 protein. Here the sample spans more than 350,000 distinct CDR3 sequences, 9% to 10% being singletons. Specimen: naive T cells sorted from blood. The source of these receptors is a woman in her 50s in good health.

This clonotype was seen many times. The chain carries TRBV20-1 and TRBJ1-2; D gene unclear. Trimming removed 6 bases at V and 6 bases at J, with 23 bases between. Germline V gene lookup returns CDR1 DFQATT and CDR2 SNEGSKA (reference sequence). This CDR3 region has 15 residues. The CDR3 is CSAQTRRTDLDGYTF. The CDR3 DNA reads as TGCAGTGCCCAAACACGCCGGACCGATTTAGATGGCTACACCTTC.

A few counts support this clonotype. The CDR3 sequence: CASSPAGTLYGYTF. The CDR3 DNA reads TGTGCCAGCAGTCCAGCGGGGACCCTCTATGGCTACACCTTC. V is TRBV12-3 or TRBV12-4 and J is TRBJ1-2, with a tentative D call TRBD1 (5 bases). The CDR3 loop spans 14 amino acids. Trimming removed 5 bases at V and 4 bases at J, with 14 bases between.

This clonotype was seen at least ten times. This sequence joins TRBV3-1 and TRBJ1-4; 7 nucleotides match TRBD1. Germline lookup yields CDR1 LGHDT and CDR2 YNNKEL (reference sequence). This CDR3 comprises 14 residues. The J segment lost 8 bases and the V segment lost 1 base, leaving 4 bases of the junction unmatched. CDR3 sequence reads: CASSQGGQIEKLFF. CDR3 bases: TGTGCCAGCAGCCAAGGGGGACAGATAGAAAAACTGTTTTTT.

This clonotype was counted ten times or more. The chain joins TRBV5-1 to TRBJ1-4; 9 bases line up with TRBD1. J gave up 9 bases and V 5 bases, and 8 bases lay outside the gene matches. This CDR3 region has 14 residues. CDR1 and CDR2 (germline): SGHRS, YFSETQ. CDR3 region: CASSLDRGRQKLFF. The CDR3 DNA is TGCGCCAGCAGTCTGGACAGGGGCAGGCAAAAACTGTTTTTT.

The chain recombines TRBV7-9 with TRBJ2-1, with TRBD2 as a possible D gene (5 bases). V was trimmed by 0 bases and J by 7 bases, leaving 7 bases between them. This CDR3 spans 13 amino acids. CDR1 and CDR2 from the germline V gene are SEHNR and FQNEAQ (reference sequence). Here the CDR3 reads CASSLAVANEQFF. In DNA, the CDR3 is TGTGCCAGCAGCTTAGCCGTAGCGAATGAGCAGTTCTTC.

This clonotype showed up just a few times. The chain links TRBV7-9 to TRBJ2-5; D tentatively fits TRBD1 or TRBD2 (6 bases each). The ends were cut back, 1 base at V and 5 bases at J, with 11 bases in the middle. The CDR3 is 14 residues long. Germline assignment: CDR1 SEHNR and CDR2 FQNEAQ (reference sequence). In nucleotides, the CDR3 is TGTGCCAGCAGCTTAGAGGGGGGCCACGAGACCCAGTACTTC. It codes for CASSLEGGHETQYF.

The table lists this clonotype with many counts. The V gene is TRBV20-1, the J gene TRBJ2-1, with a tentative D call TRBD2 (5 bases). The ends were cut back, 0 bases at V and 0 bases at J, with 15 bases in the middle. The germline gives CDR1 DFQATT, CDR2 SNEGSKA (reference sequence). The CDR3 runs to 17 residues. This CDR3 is CSARDLGGPSSYNEQFF. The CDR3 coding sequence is TGCAGTGCTAGAGATCTGGGCGGGCCGAGCTCCTACAATGAGCAGTTCTTC.

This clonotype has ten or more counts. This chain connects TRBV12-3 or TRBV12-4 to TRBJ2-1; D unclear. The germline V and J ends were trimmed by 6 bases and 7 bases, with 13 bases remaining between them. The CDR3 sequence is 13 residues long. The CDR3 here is CASSLSQPNEQFF. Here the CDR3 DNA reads TGTGCCAGCAGCCTCAGCCAGCCTAATGAGCAGTTCTTC.

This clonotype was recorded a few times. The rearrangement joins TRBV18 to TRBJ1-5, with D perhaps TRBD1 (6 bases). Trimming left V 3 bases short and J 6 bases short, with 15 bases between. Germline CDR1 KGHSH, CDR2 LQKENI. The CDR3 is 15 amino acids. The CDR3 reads CASSPVTGPGQPQHF. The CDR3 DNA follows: TGTGCCAGCTCACCGGTAACAGGGCCGGGTCAGCCCCAGCATTTT.

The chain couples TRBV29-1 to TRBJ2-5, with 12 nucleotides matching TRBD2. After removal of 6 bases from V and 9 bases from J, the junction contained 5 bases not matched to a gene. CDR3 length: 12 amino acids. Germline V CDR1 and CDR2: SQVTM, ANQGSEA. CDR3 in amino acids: CSVRTSGTAQYF. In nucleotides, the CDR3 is TGCAGCGTAAGGACTAGCGGGACGGCCCAGTACTTC.